A selection of T cell receptor beta chains follows, all from one sample in a study of identical twins. TCRdb used MiXCR to reprocess the 5' RACE reads, holding one entry per CDR3 protein. The sample yields about 890,000 distinct CDR3 sequences, 9% to 15% seen once. A further study also used this sample, focusing on yellow fever vaccine responses in identical twins.

Sequencing was done on a sample of PBMCs. The receptors here all came from a woman younger than 35 in good health. Each CDR3 is given with its conserved first and last residue. A D gene is named only where the DNA matches it firmly. Some rows have no size entry. The others give once, few or many, or a class for an expanded clone.

CASSLRGRISGANVLTF | TGTGCCAGCAGCTTGCGAGGACGGATCTCTGGGGCCAACGTCCTGACTTTC | few | . | TRBJ2-6 | TRBV5-6
CSARDPAGGISSYNEQFF | TGCAGTGCTAGAGATCCAGCGGGAGGGATTAGCTCCTACAATGAGCAGTTCTTC | . | TRBD2 | TRBJ2-1 | TRBV20-1
CASSFFAGRGGNEQFF | TGTGCCAGCAGTTTCTTCGCCGGGAGGGGAGGGAATGAGCAGTTCTTC | many | TRBD2 | TRBJ2-1 | TRBV28
CASSNRMEDEKLFF | TGTGCCAGCAGCAACCGAATGGAAGATGAAAAACTGTTTTTT | . | . | TRBJ1-4 | TRBV7-9
CASRWGSNYGYTF | TGCGCCAGCAGATGGGGGTCTAACTATGGCTACACCTTC | . | . | TRBJ1-2 | TRBV10-2
CSVEVTGLGEQFF | TGCAGCGTTGAGGTAACAGGTTTAGGGGAGCAGTTCTTC | many | . | TRBJ2-1 | TRBV29-1
CSVEDPGRGKETQYF | TGCAGCGTTGAAGATCCAGGCAGGGGAAAAGAGACCCAGTACTTC | few | . | TRBJ2-5 | TRBV29-1
CASSLGYRMTTEAFF | TGTGCCAGCAGCTTAGGATACCGAATGACCACTGAAGCTTTCTTT | . | . | TRBJ1-1 | TRBV3-1
CASRRTGGVNTEAFF | TGTGCCAGCAGGAGGACAGGGGGAGTGAACACTGAAGCTTTCTTT | . | TRBD1 | TRBJ1-1 | TRBV2
CASSLRGQGSYNEQFF | TGTGCCAGCAGTTTAAGGGGACAGGGGTCCTACAATGAGCAGTTCTTC | many | TRBD1 | TRBJ2-1 | TRBV27
CASSRGQFQETQYF | TGTGCCAGCAGCCGGGGACAGTTCCAAGAGACCCAGTACTTC | few | TRBD1 | TRBJ2-5 | TRBV3-1
CASSRSLLVIGTGELFF | TGTGCCAGCAGTAGGTCTTTGCTGGTGATCGGCACCGGGGAGCTGTTTTTT | few | . | TRBJ2-2 | TRBV25-1
CASSFRVTYGYTF | TGTGCCAGCAGTTTTAGAGTCACCTATGGCTACACCTTC | few | . | TRBJ1-2 | TRBV12-3/TRBV12-4
CASSLGGVAGTTDTQYF | TGTGCCAGCAGTTTAGGTGGGGTAGCGGGGACCACAGATACGCAGTATTTT | . | TRBD2 | TRBJ2-3 | TRBV12-3/TRBV12-4
CASSLVGAGPGETQYF | TGCGCCAGCAGCTTGGTAGGGGCAGGTCCGGGGGAGACCCAGTACTTC | few | . | TRBJ2-5 | TRBV5-1
CSARLSGSTYEQYF | TGCAGTGCTAGACTTAGCGGGAGTACTTACGAGCAGTACTTC | few | TRBD2 | TRBJ2-7 | TRBV20-1
CASSPGLGSPLHF | TGTGCCAGCTCACCCGGACTGGGTTCACCCCTCCACTTT | . | . | TRBJ1-6 | TRBV18
CASSGRENIQYF | TGCGCCAGCAGCGGACGGGAAAACATTCAGTACTTC | few | . | TRBJ2-4 | TRBV5-1
CSVFPGTGYNEQFF | TGCAGCGTTTTTCCCGGGACAGGGTACAATGAGCAGTTCTTC | . | TRBD1 | TRBJ2-1 | TRBV29-1
CASSYPGSTDTQYF | TGTGCCAGCAGTTACCCCGGGAGCACAGATACGCAGTATTTT | few | . | TRBJ2-3 | TRBV6-5